A selection of T cell receptor beta chains follows, all from one sample in a study of control samples from healthy donors and cancer patients. Some clones are missing from TCRdb's copy, which holds only in-frame ones; the method was immunoSEQ multiplex PCR. Of fewer than 120,000 clones listed, approximately 87% were seen once; the top ten hold around 3.5%. Sequenced: PBMCs. These receptors all stem from a woman aged 55-70 years with lung cancer. CDR3s include the opening cysteine and the closing phenylalanine or tryptophan. D genes are given only for firm matches.

>TRBV6-5|TRBJ2-7|TRBD1
CASSSQTPGGQYF
>TRBV2|TRBJ1-6|NA
CASRSDNSPLHF
>TRBV6-6|TRBJ1-1|NA
CASRYGDTEAFF
>TRBV13|TRBJ2-7|NA
CASSLVGTQEQYF
>TRBV5-1|TRBJ2-2|NA
CASSHIQGSGELFF
>TRBV9|TRBJ2-1|TRBD2
CASSVSSTSGGYNEQFF
>TRBV19|TRBJ2-7|NA
CASSNGFSYEQYF
>TRBV7-8|TRBJ2-7|TRBD1
CASSYRDRGTYEQYF
>TRBV5-6|TRBJ2-5|NA
CASSLPSPLQETQYF
>TRBV11-3|TRBJ2-2|NA
CASSLHRADPGELFF
>TRBV11-1|TRBJ1-2|NA
CASMGIDGYTF
>TRBV3-1/TRBV3-2|TRBJ1-2|NA
CASNDGSTSGPFF
>TRBV9|TRBJ2-2|NA
CASSVLPNTGELFF
>TRBV5-1|TRBJ1-4|NA
CASSAGFDNEKLFF
>TRBV30|TRBJ1-5|NA
CAWRSGTVNQPQHF
>TRBV5-1|TRBJ2-2|NA
CASSPGTFNTGELFF
>TRBV6-5|TRBJ1-1|NA
CASGLNTEAFF
>TRBV4-3|TRBJ2-2|TRBD1
CASSRSPGQDRAGELFF
>TRBV6-1|TRBJ2-1|TRBD2
CASSESITSGIYNEQFF
>TRBV6-5|TRBJ1-5|NA
CASSYSGISNQPQHF
>TRBV2|TRBJ2-7|NA
CASSVGFYEQYF
>TRBV30|TRBJ1-6|NA
CAWSVLYYYNSPLHF
>TRBV30|TRBJ2-1|TRBD1
CACDRGGAYNEQFF
>TRBV7-8|TRBJ1-2|NA
CASSITTGPSTSIGYTF
>TRBV2|TRBJ1-1|TRBD1
CASSEFGTGIAEAFF
>TRBV5-1|TRBJ2-2|TRBD2
CASSLEAGGVGAGELFF
>TRBV5-1|TRBJ2-5|NA
CASSLVPEAVETQYF
>TRBV6-1|TRBJ1-1|NA
CASSEIGGEAFF
>TRBV7-9|TRBJ2-7|NA
CASSPRGEGLYEQYF
>TRBV25-1|TRBJ1-2|TRBD1
CASSEQGQGGGYTF
>TRBV5-1|TRBJ1-1|NA
CASSLDPGSDTEAFF
>TRBV6-1|TRBJ1-3|NA
CASSEGSRTRDF
>TRBV3-1/TRBV3-2|TRBJ2-5|TRBD1
CASSRPTGLQETQYF
>TRBV29-1|TRBJ1-2|NA
CSVEDKPYTF
>TRBV7-2|TRBJ1-4|NA
CASSVQGGNNEKLFF
>TRBV11-3|TRBJ2-3|NA
CASSLVGTGRSTDTQYF
>TRBV19|TRBJ2-7|NA
CASSMTLASVTEQYF
>TRBV27|TRBJ2-1|NA
CASSPPELGAYNEQFF
>TRBV27|TRBJ2-5|NA
CASSTVGETQYF
>TRBV29-1|TRBJ2-4|NA
CSVERGDIQYF
>TRBV10-3|TRBJ1-1|NA
CAIRMPPGGEAFF
>TRBV28|TRBJ1-6|NA
CASSPPQGSYNSPLHF
>TRBV15|TRBJ1-2|NA
CATSRGGGAYGYTF
>TRBV30|TRBJ1-2|NA
CAWSVMVSVYGYTF
>TRBV19|TRBJ1-5|NA
CASSPEDRDNQPQHF
>TRBV11-2|TRBJ2-1|NA
CASSLVSSYNEQFF
>TRBV6-6|TRBJ1-4|TRBD1
CASSLGQGWEKLFF
>TRBV25-1|TRBJ2-1|TRBD1
CASTRGTTNNEQFF
>TRBV29-1|TRBJ1-2|TRBD1
CSYRDSYGYTF
>TRBV4-2|TRBJ2-3|TRBD2
CASSQDTSGFFTDTQYF
>TRBV23-1|TRBJ1-6|TRBD1
CASSQTGERDNSPLHF
>TRBV12-3/TRBV12-4|TRBJ1-1|NA
CASSFVQATEAFF
>TRBV19|TRBJ2-1|NA
CASSMGQGIGEQFF
>TRBV3-1/TRBV3-2|TRBJ1-3|NA
CASSQGSGNTIYF
>TRBV19|TRBJ2-5|TRBD1
CASSETGTGEETQYF
>TRBV11-2|TRBJ1-5|NA
CASSLGSGGAGQPQHF
>TRBV10-3|TRBJ1-2|TRBD1
CAISKLAGGNGYTF